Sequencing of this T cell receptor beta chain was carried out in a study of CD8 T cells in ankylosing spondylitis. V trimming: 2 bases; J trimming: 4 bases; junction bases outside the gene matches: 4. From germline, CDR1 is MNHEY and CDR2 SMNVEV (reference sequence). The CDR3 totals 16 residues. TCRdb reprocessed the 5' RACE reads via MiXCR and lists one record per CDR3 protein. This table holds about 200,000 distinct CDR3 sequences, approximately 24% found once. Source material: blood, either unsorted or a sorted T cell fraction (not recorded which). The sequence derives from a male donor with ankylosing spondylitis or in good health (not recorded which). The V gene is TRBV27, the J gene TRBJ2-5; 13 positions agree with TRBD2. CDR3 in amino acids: CASSLAGLAGSETQYF. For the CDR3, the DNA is TGTGCCAGCAGTTTAGCGGGACTAGCGGGATCAGAGACCCAGTACTTC.